Presented here are 15 T cell receptor beta chains from one specimen sequenced in a study of blood T cell repertoires in COVID-19. Assay: immunoSEQ multiplex PCR; the TCRdb copy retains only in-frame clones and omits some. Among about 350,000 clones listed, roughly 89% were seen once. Sequenced: peripheral blood. These receptors all stem from a man between 25 and 39 years old with COVID-19, enrolled during active disease.

The chain joins TRBV4-1 to TRBJ2-7; D ambiguous. The CDR3 has 12 amino acids. V shed 0 bases and J shed 4 bases, with 4 bases lying between them. Germline lookup yields CDR1 MGHRA and CDR2 YSYEKL. The CDR3 loop is CASSQDGYEQYF. The CDR3 DNA is TGCGCCAGCAGCCAAGACGGGTACGAGCAGTACTTC.

This chain uses TRBV19 with TRBJ2-1, with TRBD2 identical over 7 bases. The germline V gene encodes CDR1 LNHDA and CDR2 SQIVND (reference sequence). The length of the CDR3 is 15 residues. The V and J ends lost 1 base and 4 bases, in that order; junction bases with no gene match: 4. The CDR3 sequence is CASSIGRESYNEQFF. The CDR3 DNA is TGTGCCAGTAGTATAGGGCGGGAGTCATACAATGAGCAGTTCTTC.

The V call is TRBV7-2, the J call TRBJ2-2; 8 positions match TRBD2. The CDR3 consists of 19 residues. Germline V CDR1 and CDR2: SGHTA, FQGNSA. V trimming: 1 base; J trimming: 0 bases; junction bases outside the gene matches: 10. CDR3 protein: CASSLDLLSGGPNTGELFF. The CDR3 nucleotides are TGTGCCAGCAGCTTAGACCTCCTCTCGGGGGGGCCGAACACCGGGGAGCTGTTTTTT. The variable domain in full, completed from reference TRBV7-2 and TRBJ2-2, reads GAGVSQSPSNKVTEKGKDVELRCDPISGHTALYWYRQSLGQGLEFLIYFQGNSAPDKSGLPSDRFSAERTGGSVSTLTIQRTQQEDSAVYLCASSLDLLSGGPNTGELFFGEGSRLTVL.

V and J are TRBV20-1 and TRBJ2-7; D uncertain. The CDR3 is made up of 13 amino acids. The V and J ends lost 3 bases and 4 bases respectively, with 13 bases between them. Germline V gene data show CDR1 as DFQATT and CDR2 as SNEGSKA (reference sequence). This CDR3 is CSASRVSTYEQYF. In nucleotides, the CDR3 is TGCAGTGCTAGTCGGGTATCGACGTACGAGCAGTACTTC.

The chain joins TRBV7-2 to TRBJ1-3; 9 positions agree with TRBD1. The J segment lost 8 bases and the V segment lost 0 bases, leaving 8 bases of the junction unmatched. The CDR3 totals 16 residues. Germline lookup yields CDR1 SGHTA and CDR2 FQGNSA. The CDR3 protein is CASSLAGQGYGHTIYF. DNA for the CDR3: TGTGCCAGCAGCTTAGCCGGACAGGGGTACGGACACACCATATATTTT.

CDR3: CATSDGTVGTEAFF. CDR3 coding DNA: TGTGCCACCAGTGATGGGACAGTAGGAACTGAAGCTTTCTTT. The V gene is TRBV24-1, the J gene TRBJ1-1, with 7 bases aligning to TRBD1. CDR1 is KGHDR, CDR2 SFDVKD, per germline. The V segment lost 3 bases and the J segment 5 bases; nucleotides outside the gene matches: 5. The CDR3 contains 14 residues.

The rearrangement links TRBV27 to TRBJ2-7, with 9 bases identical to TRBD2. V lost 2 bases to trimming and J lost 5 bases; unmatched junction nucleotides: 4. Germline CDR1 and CDR2: MNHEY and SMNVEV (reference sequence). There are 14 residues in the CDR3. CDR3 nucleotides: TGTGCCAGCAGTTTAGCGGGAGGGCCCAACGAGCAGTACTTC. Protein: CASSLAGGPNEQYF.

A single count supports this clone. The V gene is TRBV18, the J gene TRBJ1-4, with D perhaps TRBD1 (5 bases). This CDR3 comprises 14 residues. Germline V lookup: CDR1 KGHSH, CDR2 LQKENI. V was pared by 3 bases and J by 4 bases, with 9 bases between. The CDR3 nucleotides read TGTGCCAGCTCACCCGGACAAATTAATGAAAAACTGTTTTTT. Its translation: CASSPGQINEKLFF. The whole variable domain, remainder taken from reference TRBV18 and TRBJ1-4, is NAGVMQNPRHLVRRRGQEARLRCSPMKGHSHVYWYRQLPEEGLKFMVYLQKENIIDESGMPKERFSAEFPKEGPSILRIQQVVRGDSAAYFCASSPGQINEKLFFGSGTQLSVL.

In this sample, this clone turned up once. The gene calls are TRBV19 and TRBJ2-1; 7 bases are a match to TRBD1. The V segment lost 5 bases and the J segment 7 bases; nucleotides outside the gene matches: 5. Germline CDR1 reads LNHDA; CDR2 reads SQIVND (reference sequence). The CDR3 totals 13 residues. DNA for the CDR3: TGTGCCAGTAGTCTCCTGGACAGGAATGAGCAGTTCTTC. Translation: CASSLLDRNEQFF.

This clone was observed many times. CDR3: CARDRRNYGYTF. DNA for the CDR3: TGTGCCAGGGACAGGCGTAACTATGGCTACACCTTC. The V and J genes are TRBV30 and TRBJ1-2; 8 bases align to TRBD1. The CDR3 is 12 residues long. Germline-derived CDR1 and CDR2 are GTSNPN and SVGIG (reference sequence). V dropped 8 bases and J dropped 1; count of bases not matched to a gene: 3.

V is TRBV30 and J is TRBJ2-1; 14 bases align to TRBD2. J gave up 12 bases and V 2 bases, and 12 bases lay outside the gene matches. From germline, CDR1 is GTSNPN and CDR2 SVGIG (reference sequence). This CDR3 region has 16 residues. CDR3 in amino acids: CAWSPDLGTSGSLQFF. CDR3 bases: TGTGCCTGGAGTCCTGATCTCGGGACTAGCGGGAGCCTGCAGTTCTTC.

This chain joins TRBV12-5 and TRBJ2-2; 7 bases align to TRBD2. Germline-derived CDR1 and CDR2 are LGHNT and FRNRAP. This CDR3 comprises 17 residues. The ends lost 0 bases at V and 1 base at J; junction bases unmatched: 5. The CDR3 protein is CASGLVRLAGNTGELFF. The CDR3 bases are TGTGCTAGTGGTTTGGTACGATTAGCGGGGAACACCGGGGAGCTGTTTTTT.

The chain recombines TRBV12-3 or TRBV12-4 with TRBJ2-3; D possibly corresponds to TRBD1 (5 bases). V was cut by 6 bases and J by 5 bases, with 12 bases left in between. The CDR3 is 13 residues long. CDR3 coding DNA: TGTGCCAGCAGAACGTCAGGGATAGATACGCAGTATTTT. Amino acid sequence: CASRTSGIDTQYF.

This clone was detected once. V usage is TRBV11-2 and J usage is TRBJ2-1; D perhaps matches TRBD2 (6 bases). Germline lookup yields CDR1 SGHAT and CDR2 FQNNGV. This CDR3 is 14 amino acids long. V was shortened by 0 bases and J by 4 bases, with 7 bases between the two germline ends. CDR3 region: CASSLDRGYNEQFF. In DNA form, the CDR3 reads TGTGCCAGCAGCTTAGATCGGGGGTACAATGAGCAGTTCTTC. Full variable domain (missing parts from reference TRBV11-2 and TRBJ2-1): EAGVAQSPRYKIIEKRQSVAFWCNPISGHATLYWYQQILGQGPKLLIQFQNNGVVDDSQLPKDRFSAERLKGVDSTLKIQPAKLEDSAVYLCASSLDRGYNEQFFGPGTRLTVL.

The chain couples TRBV18 to TRBJ2-3, with TRBD1 identical over 8 bases. The trim removed 6 bases at V and 6 bases at J, leaving 5 bases unmatched. The CDR3 runs 13 residues. Germline loops: CDR1 KGHSH, CDR2 LQKENI. CDR3 in DNA: TGTGCCAGCTCCGATCAGGGGGCTGATACGCAGTATTTT. Its protein product is CASSDQGADTQYF.